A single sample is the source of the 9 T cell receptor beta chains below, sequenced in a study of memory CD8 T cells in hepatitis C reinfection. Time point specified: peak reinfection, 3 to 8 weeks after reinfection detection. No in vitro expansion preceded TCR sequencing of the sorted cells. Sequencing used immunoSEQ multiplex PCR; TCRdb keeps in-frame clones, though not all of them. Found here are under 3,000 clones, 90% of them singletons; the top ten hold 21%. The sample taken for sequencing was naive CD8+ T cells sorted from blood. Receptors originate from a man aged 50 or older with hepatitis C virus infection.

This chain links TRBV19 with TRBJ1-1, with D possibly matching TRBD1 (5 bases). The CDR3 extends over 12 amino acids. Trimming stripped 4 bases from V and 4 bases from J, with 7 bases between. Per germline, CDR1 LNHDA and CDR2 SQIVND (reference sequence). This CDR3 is CASSKTATEAFF. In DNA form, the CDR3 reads TGTGCCAGTAGTAAGACAGCCACTGAAGCTTTCTTT.

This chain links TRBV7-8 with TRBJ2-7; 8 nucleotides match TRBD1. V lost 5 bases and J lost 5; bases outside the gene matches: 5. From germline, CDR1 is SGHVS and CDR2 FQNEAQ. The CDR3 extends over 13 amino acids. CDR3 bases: TGTGCCAGCAGCCCCGGACAGGGAGACGAGCAGTACTTC. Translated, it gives CASSPGQGDEQYF.

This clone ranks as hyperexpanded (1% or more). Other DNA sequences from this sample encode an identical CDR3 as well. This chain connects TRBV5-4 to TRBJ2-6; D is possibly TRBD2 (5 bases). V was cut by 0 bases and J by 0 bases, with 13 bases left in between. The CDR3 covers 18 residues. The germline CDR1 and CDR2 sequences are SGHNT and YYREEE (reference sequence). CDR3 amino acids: CASSLVLAFSSGANVLTF. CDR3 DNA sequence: TGTGCCAGCAGCTTGGTCCTAGCTTTTAGCTCTGGGGCCAACGTCCTGACTTTC. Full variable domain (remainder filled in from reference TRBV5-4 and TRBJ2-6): ETGVTQSPTHLIKTRGQQVTLRCSSQSGHNTVSWYQQALGQGPQFIFQYYREEENGRGNFPPRFSGLQFPNYSSELNVNALELDDSALYLCASSLVLAFSSGANVLTFGAGSRLTVL.

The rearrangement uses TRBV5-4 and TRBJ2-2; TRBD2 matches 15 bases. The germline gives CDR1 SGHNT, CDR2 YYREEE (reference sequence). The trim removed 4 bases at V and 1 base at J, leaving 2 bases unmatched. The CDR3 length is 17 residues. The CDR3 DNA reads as TGTGCCAGCAGCCTGGGACTAGCGGGAGGGAACACCGGGGAGCTGTTTTTT. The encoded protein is CASSLGLAGGNTGELFF. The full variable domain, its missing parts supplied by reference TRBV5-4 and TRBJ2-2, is ETGVTQSPTHLIKTRGQQVTLRCSSQSGHNTVSWYQQALGQGPQFIFQYYREEENGRGNFPPRFSGLQFPNYSSELNVNALELDDSALYLCASSLGLAGGNTGELFFGEGSRLTVL.

As DNA, the CDR3 is TGTGCCAGCAGCCCCGACAGGGACACAGATACGCAGTATTTT. This sequence encodes CASSPDRDTDTQYF. This chain joins TRBV9 and TRBJ2-3; the match to TRBD1 covers 7 bases. This CDR3 comprises 14 residues. Germline CDR1 is SGDLS and CDR2 is YYNGEE. V dropped 4 bases and J dropped 2; count of bases not matched to a gene: 4. Full variable domain (missing parts from reference TRBV9 and TRBJ2-3): DSGVTQTPKHLITATGQRVTLRCSPRSGDLSVYWYQQSLDQGLQFLIQYYNGEERAKGNILERFSAQQFPDLHSELNLSSLELGDSALYFCASSPDRDTDTQYFGPGTRLTVL.

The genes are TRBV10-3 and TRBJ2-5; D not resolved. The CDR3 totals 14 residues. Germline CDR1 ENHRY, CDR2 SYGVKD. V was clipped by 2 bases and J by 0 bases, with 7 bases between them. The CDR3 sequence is CAISEGEDQETQYF. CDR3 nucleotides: TGTGCCATCAGTGAGGGCGAGGACCAAGAGACCCAGTACTTC.

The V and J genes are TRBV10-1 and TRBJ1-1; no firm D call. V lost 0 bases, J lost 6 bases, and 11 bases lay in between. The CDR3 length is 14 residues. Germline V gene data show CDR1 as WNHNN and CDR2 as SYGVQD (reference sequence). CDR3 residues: CASSESTGFSEAFF. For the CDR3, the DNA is TGCGCCAGCAGTGAGTCGACGGGATTTTCTGAAGCTTTCTTT.

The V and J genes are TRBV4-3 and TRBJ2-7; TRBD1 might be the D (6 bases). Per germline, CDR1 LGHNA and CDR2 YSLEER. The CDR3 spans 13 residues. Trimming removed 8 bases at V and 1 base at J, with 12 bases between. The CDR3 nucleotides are TGCGCCAGCTCGGACAGACCTTCCTACGAGCAGTACTTC. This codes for CASSDRPSYEQYF.

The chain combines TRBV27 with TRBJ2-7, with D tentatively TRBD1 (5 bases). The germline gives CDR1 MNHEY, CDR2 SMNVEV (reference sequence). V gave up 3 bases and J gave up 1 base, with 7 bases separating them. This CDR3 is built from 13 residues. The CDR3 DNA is TGTGCCAGCAGTTTGGACAAGTCCTACGAGCAGTACTTC. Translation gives CASSLDKSYEQYF.